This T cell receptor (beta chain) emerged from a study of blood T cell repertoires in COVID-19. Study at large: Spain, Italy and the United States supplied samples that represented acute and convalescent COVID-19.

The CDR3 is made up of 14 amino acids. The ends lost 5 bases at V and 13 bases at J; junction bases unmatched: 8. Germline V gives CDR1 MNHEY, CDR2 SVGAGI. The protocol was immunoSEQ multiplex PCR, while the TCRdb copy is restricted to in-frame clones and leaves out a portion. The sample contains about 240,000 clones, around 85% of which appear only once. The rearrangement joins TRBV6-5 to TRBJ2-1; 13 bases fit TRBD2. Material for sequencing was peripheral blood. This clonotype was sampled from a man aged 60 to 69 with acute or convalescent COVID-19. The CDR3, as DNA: TGTGCCAGCAGTACAGGGACTAGCGGGAAATCTCAGTTCTTC. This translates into CASSTGTSGKSQFF.